This is a list of T cell receptor beta chains from one sample in a study of control samples from healthy donors and cancer patients. Method: immunoSEQ multiplex PCR; TCRdb's copy keeps in-frame clones and lacks some. The data contain 100,000 to 150,000 clones, roughly 90% of them singletons. Sequencing was performed on blood. The receptors were sampled from a woman in her 50s in good health. Both conserved end residues are part of each CDR3. The order of the fields is J gene, V gene, D gene, CDR3 DNA, CDR3 protein. The D gene is left open where the match is weak.

TRBJ1-6,TRBV10-3,TRBD1,TGTGCCATCAAGGGACAGGGGGTTAATTCACCCCTCCACTTT,CAIKGQGVNSPLHF
TRBJ1-6,TRBV6-1,.,TGTGCCAGCAGTGATTTGGGGCAGATCTATAATTCACCCCTCCACTTT,CASSDLGQIYNSPLHF
TRBJ2-2,TRBV9,TRBD1,TGTGCCAGCAGGGGACAGGATACCGGGGAGCTGTTTTTT,CASRGQDTGELFF
TRBJ2-1,TRBV6-1,TRBD1,TGTGCCAGCAGTGGGTTACAGGACAGGGGGGCCTACAATGAGCAGTTCTTC,CASSGLQDRGAYNEQFF
TRBJ1-2,TRBV5-1,.,TGCGCCAGCACCGACACATTTGGCTATGGCTACACCTTC,CASTDTFGYGYTF
TRBJ1-3,TRBV30,.,TGTGCCTGGACCGATGTTTCGGGGGTTCGCTCTGGAAACACCATATATTTT,CAWTDVSGVRSGNTIYF
TRBJ1-5,TRBV6-5,.,TGTGCCAGCGGAGGCCCTCAGCCCCAGCATTTT,CASGGPQPQHF
TRBJ2-1,TRBV11-3,TRBD2,TGTGCCAGCAGCTCACGAGGGACTAGCGGGGGGAGATACAATGAGCAGTTCTTC,CASSSRGTSGGRYNEQFF
TRBJ2-1,TRBV19,TRBD1,TGTGCCAGTAGTAGCCCCCCGGGACAGATCTACAATGAGCAGTTCTTC,CASSSPPGQIYNEQFF
TRBJ1-1,TRBV6-6,.,TGTGCCAGCAGCACGGGGGGGGGTAAGGCTGAAGCTTTCTTT,CASSTGGGKAEAFF
TRBJ2-1,TRBV3-1/TRBV3-2,TRBD2,TGTGCCAGCAGCCAAGAACTAGCGGGGGGGCACGCCTACAATGAGCAGTTCTTC,CASSQELAGGHAYNEQFF